Included here is one T cell receptor beta chain sequence, with context. Antigen unknown. Compared with germline, one end of the junction differs, possibly owing to a read error. This entry belongs to a study of graft-versus-host responses after intestinal transplantation. Regarding the study as a whole: Subjects displaying graft-donor T cell macrochimerism possessed elevated graft-versus-host to host-versus-graft clonal ratios inside allografts.

Measured with immunoSEQ multiplex PCR; TCRdb has only the in-frame clones, and not every one. The sample yields tens of thousands of clones, roughly four fifths seen once. The TCR originated in a human donor who was the organ donor for an intestinal transplant. The input for sequencing was unstimulated CD8+ T cells sorted from spleen or lymph node cells, taken before transplant.

The CDR3: CASSYGSRGGLFF. Written as DNA, the CDR3 is TGTGCCAGCAGTTACGGGAGTAGGGGGGGGCTGTTTTTT. The V call is TRBV6-5, the J call TRBJ2-2; TRBD2 is a possible D gene (7 bases). This CDR3 comprises 13 residues. Germline V gene lookup returns CDR1 MNHEY and CDR2 SVGAGI.